The entry below describes one T cell receptor beta chain. The data were obtained in a study of early T cells in non-severe SARS-CoV-2 infection. The CDR3 covers 19 residues. In germline, CDR1 is SGHVS, CDR2 FQNEAQ. Germline trimming cut 1 base from V and 2 bases from J; bases unmatched to any gene: 11. In TCRdb, the 5' RACE reads were re-called with MiXCR into one record per CDR3 protein. The repertoire has some 77,000 distinct CDR3 sequences, about 12% of them found once; the top ten carry roughly a sixth. J is TRBJ2-3 and V is TRBV7-8; 11 nucleotides match TRBD2. Source: whole blood, taken at baseline. The receptor was derived from an adult who was a healthcare worker with PCR-confirmed SARS-CoV-2 infection or an uninfected control (not recorded which). The donor label of this sample is uncertain. CDR3 coding DNA: TGTGCCAGCAGCTTAGTACTAGCGGGGGCCCTTGGCGACACAGATACGCAGTATTTT. It yields the protein CASSLVLAGALGDTDTQYF.